Detailed here is one T cell receptor beta chain. In the authors' workflow: Estimated nucleated cell counts came from reference gene primer amplification. The protocol was immunoSEQ multiplex PCR, while the TCRdb copy is restricted to in-frame clones and leaves out a portion. V, J and clone size are taken as reported in that table, and D and trimming were inferred from the DNA itself. Among 220,000 or so clones, around 80% were seen once, and the ten largest hold less than 20%. CDR3 length: 17 amino acids. The V gene end was trimmed by 1 base and the J gene end by 4 bases; junction bases not matched to a gene: 13. This entry is derived from a study of blood T cell repertoires in COVID-19. Study as a whole: The United States, Italy and Spain provided the acute and convalescent COVID-19 samples. Sources were T cells, B-cell-depleted T cells, or PBMCs; the material itself was cDNA or gDNA.

The chain employs TRBV23-1 and TRBJ2-7; 7 nucleotides match TRBD1. TRBV23-1 is sorted into the ORF group, with uncertain function. The specimen sequenced was peripheral blood. The receptor was isolated from a man aged 25-45 years with active or convalescent COVID-19. CDR3 protein: CASSQLLDRPWEYEQYF. As DNA, the CDR3 is TGCGCCAGCAGTCAATTATTGGACAGGCCCTGGGAATACGAGCAGTACTTC.